This T cell receptor beta chain was obtained from a study of human T cells and chemical hapten exposure. Overall study: Patients having alopecia areata, totalis or universalis were mostly female. The variation in per-sample TCR yields arose mainly from small differences in pooled library volumes.

Each CDR3 protein gets one entry after TCRdb re-called the RACE reads with MiXCR. The table has roughly 150,000 distinct CDR3 sequences, roughly 25% seen once; the top ten hold 2.1%. Time point noted: patch test 3, about 24 weeks after DPC sensitization. Treatment denoted: therapeutic diphenylcyclopropenone sensitization with weekly scalp DPC. Blood was drawn before each patch test was applied. Sequenced here: whole blood, sampled in connection with sensitization to the hapten diphenylcyclopropenone (DPC). The sequence derives from a woman between 18 and 30 years old with alopecia areata. Some clones in this sample may be carry-over from other donors' samples.

Written as DNA, the CDR3 is TGTGCTAGTGGCCCAGGGAGCGTCGAGACCCAGTACTTC. Translating it yields CASGPGSVETQYF. V gene TRBV12-5 combines with J gene TRBJ2-5, with D perhaps assigned TRBD1 or TRBD2 (5 bases each). V gave up 6 bases and J gave up 5 bases, with 13 bases separating them. From germline, CDR1 is LGHNT and CDR2 FRNRAP. This CDR3 contains 13 residues.